These T cell receptor beta chains were read from a single sample in a study of shared clonotypes between healthy human individuals. The table came from immunoSEQ multiplex PCR; TCRdb's copy has only in-frame clones and leaves some out. Of fewer than 1 million clones in the sample, about 96% were seen once. Sequenced material: naive CD8+ T cells sorted from blood. These receptors were taken from a man younger than 40 in good health. The CDR3 runs from the conserved cysteine through the conserved F or W. The order of the fields is J gene, clone size, D gene, V gene, CDR3 protein, CDR3 DNA. The D gene is left open where the match is weak. Rows give clone size only sometimes, using once, few, many, or a class for an expanded clone.

J: TRBJ2-2
size: .
D: .
V: TRBV6-4
CDR3: CASSDSRTGELFF
DNA: TGTGCCAGCAGTGACTCGCGAACCGGGGAGCTGTTTTTT

J: TRBJ2-7
size: .
D: TRBD2
V: TRBV5-1
CDR3: CASSSTGTTYEQYF
DNA: TGCGCCAGCAGCTCGACCGGGACTACCTACGAGCAGTACTTC

J: TRBJ2-7
size: .
D: .
V: TRBV9
CDR3: CASSVAGGGYEQYF
DNA: TGTGCCAGCAGCGTAGCGGGGGGCGGCTACGAGCAGTACTTC

J: TRBJ2-7
size: .
D: TRBD2
V: TRBV28
CDR3: CASSFSRGLAGGEQYF
DNA: TGTGCCAGCAGCTTCTCCAGGGGACTAGCGGGAGGTGAGCAGTACTTC

J: TRBJ1-2
size: .
D: .
V: TRBV9
CDR3: CASRDHPGTDYGYTF
DNA: TGTGCCAGCAGGGATCACCCCGGGACGGACTATGGCTACACCTTC

J: TRBJ2-5
size: once
D: TRBD2
V: TRBV27
CDR3: CASSPLAGTQETQYF
DNA: TGTGCCAGCAGTCCCCTAGCGGGTACCCAAGAGACCCAGTACTTC

J: TRBJ2-7
size: .
D: TRBD1
V: TRBV7-9
CDR3: CASSSPTGDYEQYF
DNA: TGTGCCAGCAGCTCCCCGACAGGGGACTACGAGCAGTACTTC

J: TRBJ2-7
size: .
D: TRBD1
V: TRBV6-6
CDR3: CASSFIQGRTDYEQYF
DNA: TGTGCCAGCAGTTTCATACAGGGGCGGACTGACTACGAGCAGTACTTC

J: TRBJ2-5
size: .
D: TRBD1
V: TRBV4-3
CDR3: CASSQDRDREETQYF
DNA: TGCGCCAGCAGCCAAGATCGCGACAGGGAGGAGACCCAGTACTTC

J: TRBJ2-7
size: .
D: .
V: TRBV9
CDR3: CASSVEQGGYEQYF
DNA: TGTGCCAGCAGCGTAGAACAGGGTGGCTACGAGCAGTACTTC

J: TRBJ2-7
size: .
D: .
V: TRBV7-7
CDR3: CASSLVRGYEQYF
DNA: TGTGCCAGCAGCTTAGTCCGGGGCTACGAGCAGTACTTC

J: TRBJ2-1
size: .
D: .
V: TRBV29-1
CDR3: CSVLWGVNEQFF
DNA: TGCAGCGTTCTATGGGGGGTAAATGAGCAGTTCTTC

J: TRBJ2-7
size: .
D: TRBD1
V: TRBV5-1
CDR3: CASSLGWDRAYEQYF
DNA: TGCGCCAGCAGCTTGGGATGGGACAGGGCTTACGAGCAGTACTTC

J: TRBJ2-1
size: .
D: TRBD1
V: TRBV10-1
CDR3: CASRLGQGRNEQFF
DNA: TGCGCCAGCAGGCTGGGACAGGGGAGAAATGAGCAGTTCTTC

J: TRBJ2-3
size: .
D: TRBD1
V: TRBV7-9
CDR3: CASSTTGAGTDTQYF
DNA: TGTGCCAGCAGCACGACAGGGGCTGGCACAGATACGCAGTATTTT

J: TRBJ2-7
size: .
D: TRBD2
V: TRBV7-9
CDR3: CASSSSSGRDPYEQYF
DNA: TGTGCCAGCAGCTCGTCTAGCGGGAGGGACCCCTACGAGCAGTACTTC

J: TRBJ1-2
size: .
D: TRBD1
V: TRBV30
CDR3: CAWSATGSYGYTF
DNA: TGTGCCTGGAGTGCGACAGGGAGCTATGGCTACACCTTC

J: TRBJ2-3
size: .
D: .
V: TRBV4-1
CDR3: CASSLSSGGSGDTQYF
DNA: TGCGCCAGCAGTCTATCGAGCGGAGGGAGTGGGGATACGCAGTATTTT